These 19 T cell receptor beta chains were all obtained from the same sample, sequenced in a study of technical replicates of blood from several donors. Generated by immunoSEQ multiplex PCR, the TCRdb table keeps only in-frame clones and is missing some. The sample lists 75,000 to 100,000 clones, roughly 96% seen once, with about 0.25% in the top ten. Input material: T cells isolated from PBMCs. The source is a human donor in good health.

The chain recombines TRBV4-1 with TRBJ2-7; D ambiguous. Germline CDR1 is MGHRA and CDR2 is YSYEKL. Trimming took off 0 bases at V and 3 bases at J, with 3 bases between the two ends. CDR3 length: 12 residues. The CDR3 protein is CASSQDYYEQYF. The CDR3 DNA reads as TGCGCCAGCAGCCAAGATTACTACGAGCAGTACTTC.

The chain is built from TRBV28 and TRBJ1-4; 7 bases align to TRBD1. This CDR3 has 14 amino acids. The J segment lost 5 bases and the V segment lost 6 bases, leaving 6 bases of the junction unmatched. From germline, CDR1 is MDHEN and CDR2 SYDVKM. The CDR3 bases are TGTGCCAGCAGGCCCGGGACAGTGAATGAAAAACTGTTTTTT. This encodes CASRPGTVNEKLFF.

The chain couples TRBV6-4 to TRBJ2-1; 9 bases are shared with TRBD2. This CDR3 is 14 amino acids long. V was clipped by 2 bases and J by 7 bases; unmatched bases: 3. The germline V gene encodes CDR1 MRHNA and CDR2 SNTAGT. The CDR3 DNA follows: TGTGCCAGCAGTGACGAGCGGGGGGAGAATGAGCAGTTCTTC. Amino acid sequence: CASSDERGENEQFF.

V usage is TRBV19 and J usage is TRBJ1-2; the D gene is possibly TRBD1 (5 bases). Germline loops: CDR1 LNHDA, CDR2 SQIVND (reference sequence). This CDR3 is built from 17 residues. V lost 2 bases to trimming and J lost 1 base, with 17 bases between them. In nucleotides, the CDR3 is TGTGCCAGTAGTATATTGATGAGTGGGGCCCGTAACTATGGCTACACCTTC. Translation: CASSILMSGARNYGYTF. The whole variable domain, remainder taken from reference TRBV19 and TRBJ1-2, is DGGITQSPKYLFRKEGQNVTLSCEQNLNHDAMYWYRQDPGQGLRLIYYSQIVNDFQKGDIAEGYSVSREKKESFPLTVTSAQKNPTAFYLCASSILMSGARNYGYTFGSGTRLTVV.

The CDR3 coding sequence is TGCAGTGCTAGGAGGGGGGGGGAGCAGTTCTTC. Its translation is CSARRGGEQFF. The chain carries TRBV20-1 and TRBJ2-1, with a tentative D call TRBD2 (7 bases). The germline V gene encodes CDR1 DFQATT and CDR2 SNEGSKA (reference sequence). V was trimmed by 3 bases and J by 10 bases, leaving 10 bases between them. There are 11 residues in the CDR3.

This chain connects TRBV10-3 to TRBJ2-7, with TRBD1 identical over 9 bases. The germline V gene has CDR1 ENHRY and CDR2 SYGVKD. The CDR3 extends over 15 amino acids. V was clipped by 3 bases and J by 2 bases; unmatched bases: 5. CDR3 protein: CAISDLDRGTYEQYF. The CDR3 DNA follows: TGTGCCATCAGTGATCTCGACAGGGGGACCTACGAGCAGTACTTC.

Here the CDR3 reads CASSIFLAAGKETQYF. The CDR3 coding sequence is TGTGCCAGCAGCATTTTCCTAGCAGCGGGGAAAGAGACCCAGTACTTC. V is TRBV7-2 and J is TRBJ2-5; 7 nucleotides line up with TRBD2. J was trimmed by 3 bases and V by 5 bases; bases with no gene match: 12. The germline V gene has CDR1 SGHTA and CDR2 FQGNSA. The CDR3 covers 16 residues. The full variable domain, its missing parts supplied by reference TRBV7-2 and TRBJ2-5, is GAGVSQSPSNKVTEKGKDVELRCDPISGHTALYWYRQSLGQGLEFLIYFQGNSAPDKSGLPSDRFSAERTGGSVSTLTIQRTQQEDSAVYLCASSIFLAAGKETQYFGPGTRLLVL.

V gene TRBV4-1 combines with J gene TRBJ1-4; tentatively, D is TRBD1 (6 bases). This CDR3 spans 14 amino acids. Trimming pared 0 bases from V and 8 bases from J, leaving 10 bases between. CDR1 MGHRA and CDR2 YSYEKL come from the germline V gene. For the CDR3, the DNA is TGCGCCAGCAGCCAAGAACAGAGGGGGGAAAAACTGTTTTTT. Its translation is CASSQEQRGEKLFF.

In this sample, this clone turned up a few times. The chain carries TRBV19 and TRBJ2-7; 7 bases fit TRBD1. Trimming at V came to 3 bases and at J to 6 bases, leaving 11 bases not matched to a gene. CDR1 LNHDA and CDR2 SQIVND come from the germline V gene (reference sequence). This CDR3 is built from 15 residues. The CDR3 here is CASSIRGTAHSEQYF. In nucleotides, the CDR3 is TGTGCCAGTAGTATTAGGGGGACAGCTCACTCCGAGCAGTACTTC.

V and J are TRBV6-1 and TRBJ2-6; the match to TRBD1 covers 9 bases. Per the germline V gene, CDR1 is MNHNS and CDR2 is SASEGT. J gave up 7 bases and V 4 bases, and 11 bases lay outside the gene matches. The CDR3 runs to 17 residues. The CDR3 sequence: CASSASPPGQGANVLTF. CDR3 sequence (DNA): TGTGCCAGCAGTGCCTCACCTCCGGGACAGGGAGCCAACGTCCTGACTTTC.

The chain uses TRBV6-1 and TRBJ1-2; 9 nucleotides match TRBD1. J gave up 0 bases and V 4 bases, and 12 bases lay outside the gene matches. The CDR3 is 18 amino acids. Germline assignment: CDR1 MNHNS and CDR2 SASEGT. For the CDR3, the DNA is TGTGCCAGCAGTGTACAGGGGGCTCAGACTCTCGCTAACTATGGCTACACCTTC. It specifies CASSVQGAQTLANYGYTF.

This clone was seen only once. The genes are TRBV5-1 and TRBJ2-3; 12 bases match TRBD2. CDR1 is SGHRS, CDR2 YFSETQ, per germline. The V gene end was trimmed by 2 bases and the J gene end by 2 bases; junction bases not matched to a gene: 3. The CDR3 is 16 amino acids. DNA for the CDR3: TGCGCCAGCAGCTTACTAGCGGGGGGTGTCACAGATACGCAGTATTTT. The encoded protein is CASSLLAGGVTDTQYF.

This clone appeared a single time. This chain uses TRBV6-1 with TRBJ2-5; 9 bases are shared with TRBD2. Germline trimming cut 9 bases from V and 0 bases from J; bases unmatched to any gene: 8. The CDR3 extends over 15 amino acids. Germline CDR1 reads MNHNS; CDR2 reads SASEGT. The CDR3 reads CASQKLAGNQETQYF. The DNA of the CDR3 is TGTGCCAGTCAAAAGCTAGCGGGGAACCAAGAGACCCAGTACTTC.

The chain combines TRBV29-1 with TRBJ1-3; maybe TRBD1 (5 bases). CDR3 length: 15 residues. V was trimmed by 1 base and J by 0 bases, leaving 10 bases between them. Germline CDR1 SQVTM, CDR2 ANQGSEA. This chain's CDR3 is CSVEVSRASGNTIYF. The CDR3 bases are TGCAGCGTTGAAGTTAGCAGGGCCTCTGGAAACACCATATATTTT.

The rearrangement joins TRBV5-6 to TRBJ1-3; D not certain. The CDR3 runs to 15 residues. V was pared by 1 base and J by 5 bases, with 13 bases between. CDR1 is SGHDT and CDR2 is YYEEEE in the germline V gene. The DNA for the CDR3 is TGTGCCAGCAGCTTGTCGGCAGGTGGGCGAAACACCATATATTTT. Translation: CASSLSAGGRNTIYF.

This clone has a single count. The chain recombines TRBV4-1 with TRBJ2-7; 7 bases fit TRBD2. The junction had 5 bases not matched to a gene; V was cut back by 0 bases and J by 3 bases. This CDR3 is 15 amino acids long. The germline gives CDR1 MGHRA, CDR2 YSYEKL. The CDR3 region is CASSQEGLGDYEQYF. In nucleotides, the CDR3 is TGCGCCAGCAGCCAAGAAGGACTAGGGGACTACGAGCAGTACTTC.

The chain joins TRBV11-2 to TRBJ2-7; D not resolved. Germline V gene lookup returns CDR1 SGHAT and CDR2 FQNNGV. CDR3 length equals 13 residues. Trimming shortened V by 4 bases and J by 3 bases, and 10 bases separated the two germline ends. CDR3 amino acids: CASSSTVIYEQYF. The CDR3, as DNA: TGTGCCAGCAGCTCTACAGTGATCTACGAGCAGTACTTC.

This chain links TRBV12-5 with TRBJ1-1, with 7 bases identical to TRBD1. Germline V gene data show CDR1 as LGHNT and CDR2 as FRNRAP. V dropped 6 bases and J dropped 4; count of bases not matched to a gene: 5. The length of the CDR3 is 13 residues. The CDR3 sequence: CASGRGQATEAFF. CDR3 coding DNA: TGTGCTAGTGGCCGTGGACAGGCCACTGAAGCTTTCTTT.

This sequence joins TRBV7-2 and TRBJ2-5; a weak D match, TRBD2 (5 bases). The CDR3 consists of 14 residues. Trimming pared 2 bases from V and 5 bases from J, leaving 12 bases between. CDR1 and CDR2 from the germline V gene are SGHTA and FQGNSA. This CDR3 reads CASSLTRGGETQYF. The CDR3 DNA reads as TGTGCCAGCAGCTTAACCCGGGGTGGGGAGACCCAGTACTTC. The full variable domain, with the rest looked up from reference TRBV7-2 and TRBJ2-5, is GAGVSQSPSNKVTEKGKDVELRCDPISGHTALYWYRQSLGQGLEFLIYFQGNSAPDKSGLPSDRFSAERTGGSVSTLTIQRTQQEDSAVYLCASSLTRGGETQYFGPGTRLLVL.